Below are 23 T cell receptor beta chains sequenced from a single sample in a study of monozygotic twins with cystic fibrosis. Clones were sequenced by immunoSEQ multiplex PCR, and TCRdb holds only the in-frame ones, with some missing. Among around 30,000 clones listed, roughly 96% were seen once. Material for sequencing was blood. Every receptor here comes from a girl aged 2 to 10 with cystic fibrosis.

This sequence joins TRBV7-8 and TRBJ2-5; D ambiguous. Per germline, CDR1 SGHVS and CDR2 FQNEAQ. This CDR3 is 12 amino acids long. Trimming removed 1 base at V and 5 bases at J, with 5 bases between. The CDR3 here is CASSLDGETQYF. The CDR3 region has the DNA TGTGCCAGCAGCTTAGATGGGGAGACCCAGTACTTC. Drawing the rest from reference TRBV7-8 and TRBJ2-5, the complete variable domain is GAGVSQSPRYKVAKRGQDVALRCDPISGHVSLFWYQQALGQGPEFLTYFQNEAQLDKSGLPSDRFFAERPEGSVSTLKIQRTQQEDSAVYLCASSLDGETQYFGPGTRLLVL.

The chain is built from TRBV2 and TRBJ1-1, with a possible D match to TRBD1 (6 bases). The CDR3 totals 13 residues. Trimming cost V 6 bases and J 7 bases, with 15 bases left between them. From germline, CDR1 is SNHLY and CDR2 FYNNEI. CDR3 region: CASRDLRGDEAFF. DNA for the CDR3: TGTGCCAGCAGGGACCTAAGGGGGGATGAAGCTTTCTTT.

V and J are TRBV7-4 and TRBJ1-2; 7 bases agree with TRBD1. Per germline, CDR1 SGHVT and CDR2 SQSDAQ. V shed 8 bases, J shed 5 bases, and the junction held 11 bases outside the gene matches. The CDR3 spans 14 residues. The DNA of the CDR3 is TGTGCCAGCTCCGGGGGACAGACGATATATGGCTACACCTTC. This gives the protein CASSGGQTIYGYTF. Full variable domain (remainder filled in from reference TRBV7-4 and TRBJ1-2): GAGVSQSPRYKVAKRGRDVALRCDSISGHVTLYWYRQTLGQGSEVLTYSQSDAQRDKSGRPSGRFSAERPERSVSTLKIQRTEQGDSAVYLCASSGGQTIYGYTFGSGTRLTVV.

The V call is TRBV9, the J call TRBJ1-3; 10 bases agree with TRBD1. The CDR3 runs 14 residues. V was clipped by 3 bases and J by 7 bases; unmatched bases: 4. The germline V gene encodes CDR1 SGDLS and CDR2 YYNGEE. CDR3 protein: CASSATGGRNTIYF. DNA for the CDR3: TGTGCCAGCAGCGCGACAGGGGGCAGGAACACCATATATTTT.

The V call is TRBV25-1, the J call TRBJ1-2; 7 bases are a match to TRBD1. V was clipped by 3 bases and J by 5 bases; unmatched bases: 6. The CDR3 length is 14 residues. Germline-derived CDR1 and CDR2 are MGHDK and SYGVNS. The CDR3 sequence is CASSEGPTGYGYTF. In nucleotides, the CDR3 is TGTGCCAGCAGTGAGGGGCCGACAGGGTATGGCTACACCTTC.

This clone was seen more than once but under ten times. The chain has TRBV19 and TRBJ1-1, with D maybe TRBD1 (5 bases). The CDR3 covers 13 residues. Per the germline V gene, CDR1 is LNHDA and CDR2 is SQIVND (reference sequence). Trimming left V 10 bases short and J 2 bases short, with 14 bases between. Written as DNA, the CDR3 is TGTGCCACTCTTCGGGGCACCAACACTGAAGCTTTCTTT. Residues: CATLRGTNTEAFF.

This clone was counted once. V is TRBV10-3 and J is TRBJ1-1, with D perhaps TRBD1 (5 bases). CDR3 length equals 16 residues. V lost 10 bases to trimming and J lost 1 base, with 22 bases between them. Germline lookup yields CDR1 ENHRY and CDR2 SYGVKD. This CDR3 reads CANHVAGDRGNTEAFF. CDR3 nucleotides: TGTGCCAACCACGTGGCGGGGGATCGCGGGAACACTGAAGCTTTCTTT.

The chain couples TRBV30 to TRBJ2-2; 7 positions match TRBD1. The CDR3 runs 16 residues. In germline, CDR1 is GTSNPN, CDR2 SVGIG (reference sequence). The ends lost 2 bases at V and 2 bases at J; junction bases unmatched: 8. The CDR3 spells CAWSTTRTGNTGELFF. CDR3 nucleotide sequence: TGTGCCTGGAGTACGACCCGGACAGGCAACACCGGGGAGCTGTTTTTT.

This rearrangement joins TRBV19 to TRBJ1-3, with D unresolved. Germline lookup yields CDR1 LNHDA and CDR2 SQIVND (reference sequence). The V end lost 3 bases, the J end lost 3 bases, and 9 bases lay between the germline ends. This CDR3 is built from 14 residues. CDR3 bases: TGTGCCAGTAGTATGTCGACTTTTGGAAACACCATATATTTT. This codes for CASSMSTFGNTIYF.

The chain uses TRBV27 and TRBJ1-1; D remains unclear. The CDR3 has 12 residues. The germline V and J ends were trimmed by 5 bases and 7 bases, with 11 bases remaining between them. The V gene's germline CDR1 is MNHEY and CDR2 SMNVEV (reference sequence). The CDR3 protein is CASSPLRGEAFF. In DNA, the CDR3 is TGTGCCAGCAGTCCCCTCCGCGGTGAAGCTTTCTTT.

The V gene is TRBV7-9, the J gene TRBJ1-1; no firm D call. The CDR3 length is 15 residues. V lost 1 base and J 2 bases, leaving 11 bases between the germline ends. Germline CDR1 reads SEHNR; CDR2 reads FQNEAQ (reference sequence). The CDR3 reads CASSLVVGGNTEAFF. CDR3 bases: TGTGCCAGCAGCTTAGTAGTCGGAGGTAACACTGAAGCTTTCTTT.

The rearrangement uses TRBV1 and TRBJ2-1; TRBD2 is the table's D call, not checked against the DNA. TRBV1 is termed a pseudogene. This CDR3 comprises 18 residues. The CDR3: CTSSHRTSGRERRNEQFF. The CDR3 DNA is TGCACCAGCAGCCATCGAACGAGCGGGAGGGAGAGGAGGAATGAGCAGTTCTTC.

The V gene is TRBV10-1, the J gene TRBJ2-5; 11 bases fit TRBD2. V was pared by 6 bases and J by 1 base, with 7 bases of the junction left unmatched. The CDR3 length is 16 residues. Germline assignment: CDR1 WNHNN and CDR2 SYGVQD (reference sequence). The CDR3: CASSEGSGRAQETQYF. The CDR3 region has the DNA TGCGCCAGCAGCGAGGGTAGCGGGAGGGCCCAAGAGACCCAGTACTTC.

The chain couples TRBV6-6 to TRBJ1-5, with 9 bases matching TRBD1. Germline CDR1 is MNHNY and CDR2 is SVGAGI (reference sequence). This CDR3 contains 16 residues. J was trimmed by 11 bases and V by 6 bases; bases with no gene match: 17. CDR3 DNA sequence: TGTGCCAGCAGCCCAGAAGGACAGGGGCTAAGAAATGCCCAGCATTTT. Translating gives CASSPEGQGLRNAQHF.

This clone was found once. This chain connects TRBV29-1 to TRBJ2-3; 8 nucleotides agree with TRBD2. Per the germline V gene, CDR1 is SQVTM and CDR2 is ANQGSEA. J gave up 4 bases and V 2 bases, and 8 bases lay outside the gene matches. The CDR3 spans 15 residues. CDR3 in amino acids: CSVELSSGSADTQYF. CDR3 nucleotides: TGCAGCGTTGAACTTTCTAGCGGGTCCGCAGATACGCAGTATTTT.

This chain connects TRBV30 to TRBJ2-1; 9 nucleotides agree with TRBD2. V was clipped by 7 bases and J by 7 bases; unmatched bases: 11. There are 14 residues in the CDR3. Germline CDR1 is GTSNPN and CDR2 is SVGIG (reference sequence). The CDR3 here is CAFSSGTFQNEQFF. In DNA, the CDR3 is TGTGCCTTTTCTAGCGGGACCTTTCAAAATGAGCAGTTCTTC.

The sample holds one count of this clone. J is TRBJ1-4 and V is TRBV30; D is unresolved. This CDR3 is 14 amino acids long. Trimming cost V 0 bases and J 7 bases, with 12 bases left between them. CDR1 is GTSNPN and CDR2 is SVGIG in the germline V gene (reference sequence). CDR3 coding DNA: TGTGCCTGGAGTGTACGGGTGGAAGTTGAAAAACTGTTTTTT. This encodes CAWSVRVEVEKLFF.

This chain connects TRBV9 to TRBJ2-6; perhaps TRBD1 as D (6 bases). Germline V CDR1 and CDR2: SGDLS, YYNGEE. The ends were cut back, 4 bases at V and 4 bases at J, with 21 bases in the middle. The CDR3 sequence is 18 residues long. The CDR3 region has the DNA TGTGCCAGCAGCCTAAAGGGAGCCACAGGGACCGGGGCCAACGTCCTGACTTTC. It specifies CASSLKGATGTGANVLTF.

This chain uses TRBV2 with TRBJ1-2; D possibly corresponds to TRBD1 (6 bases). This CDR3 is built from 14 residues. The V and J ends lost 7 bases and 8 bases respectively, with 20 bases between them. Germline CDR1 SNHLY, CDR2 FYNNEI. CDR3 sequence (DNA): TGTGCCAGCACTTGGGGGGGCCCGGGGCAAGGCTACACCTTC. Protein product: CASTWGGPGQGYTF.

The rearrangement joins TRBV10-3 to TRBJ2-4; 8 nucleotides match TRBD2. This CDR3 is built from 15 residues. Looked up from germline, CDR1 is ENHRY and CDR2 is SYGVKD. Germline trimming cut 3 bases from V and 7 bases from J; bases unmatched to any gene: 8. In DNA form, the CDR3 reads TGTGCCATCAGTGACCCGGGGGGGCCGGGGAACATTCAGTACTTC. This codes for CAISDPGGPGNIQYF.

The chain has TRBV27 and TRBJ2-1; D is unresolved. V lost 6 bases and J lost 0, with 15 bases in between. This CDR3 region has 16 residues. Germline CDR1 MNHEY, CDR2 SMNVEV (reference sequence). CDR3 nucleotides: TGTGCCAGCAGCCTAATCCCCCTAAGCTCCTACAATGAGCAGTTCTTC. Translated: CASSLIPLSSYNEQFF.

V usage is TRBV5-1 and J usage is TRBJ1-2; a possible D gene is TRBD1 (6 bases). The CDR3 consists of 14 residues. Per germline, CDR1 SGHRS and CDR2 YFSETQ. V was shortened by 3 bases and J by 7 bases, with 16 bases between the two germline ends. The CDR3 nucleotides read TGCGCCAGCAGCTGGTCGGGGACATCAAGTGGCTACACCTTC. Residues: CASSWSGTSSGYTF.

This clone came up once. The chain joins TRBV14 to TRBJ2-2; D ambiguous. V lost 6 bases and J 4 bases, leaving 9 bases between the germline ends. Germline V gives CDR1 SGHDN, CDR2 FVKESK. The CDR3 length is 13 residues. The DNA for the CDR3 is TGTGCCAGCAGTCCGATCCTCACCGGGGAGCTGTTTTTT. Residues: CASSPILTGELFF.